The source of this T cell receptor (beta chain) is a study of post-analysis software for immune sequencing data. Concerning this clonotype itself: Its specificity is not known.

Study-wide results and limits: Elevated frequency relative to controls characterized four or five TRBV segments in patients, TRBV5-6, TRBV5-1 and TRBV20-1 among them.

Unique molecular identifiers had been added to the TCR beta cDNA libraries. TCRdb called the PCR reads again in MiXCR, with one record for every CDR3 protein. The sample lists roughly 700,000 distinct CDR3 sequences; around 27% were seen once. Germline loops: CDR1 SGHRS, CDR2 YFSETQ. The CDR3 extends over 15 amino acids. The V and J ends lost 4 bases and 6 bases, in that order; junction bases with no gene match: 5. The receptor's source is a girl aged 5 to 17 with multiple sclerosis. The source material was blood. V and J are TRBV5-1 and TRBJ1-4; 11 bases align to TRBD1. The CDR3 loop is CASSLRTGGDEKLFF. CDR3 nucleotide sequence: TGCGCCAGCAGCCTAAGGACAGGGGGCGATGAAAAACTGTTTTTT. Drawing the rest from reference TRBV5-1 and TRBJ1-4, the complete variable domain is KAGVTQTPRYLIKTRGQQVTLSCSPISGHRSVSWYQQTPGQGLQFLFEYFSETQRNKGNFPGRFSGRQFSNSRSEMNVSTLELGDSALYLCASSLRTGGDEKLFFGSGTQLSVL.